Presented here are 26 T cell receptor beta chains from one specimen sequenced in a study of T cell changes during pregnancy in multiple sclerosis. Using immunoSEQ multiplex PCR, the repertoire was profiled, and TCRdb retains in-frame clones only, with some absent. The table shows 49,000 or so clones, with roughly 92% occurring only once. This sample comprised CD8+ T cells from peripheral blood mononuclear cells, obtained before pregnancy. The receptors derive from a female donor with multiple sclerosis, enrolled in a pregnancy study.

The rearrangement joins TRBV30 to TRBJ2-7; D might be TRBD2 (5 bases). Trimming left V 2 bases short and J 0 bases short, with 8 bases between. The CDR3 is 13 residues long. Germline CDR1 and CDR2: GTSNPN and SVGIG (reference sequence). The DNA of the CDR3 is TGTGCCTGGAGTCTACTAGGCTCCTACGAGCAGTACTTC. Encoded protein: CAWSLLGSYEQYF.

J is TRBJ2-7 and V is TRBV5-6; 7 nucleotides align to TRBD2. The CDR3 consists of 13 residues. V trimming: 5 bases; J trimming: 5 bases; junction bases outside the gene matches: 7. The germline CDR1 and CDR2 sequences are SGHDT and YYEEEE. CDR3 sequence: CASRPLGGDEQYF. In DNA, the CDR3 is TGTGCCAGCAGACCCCTGGGGGGGGACGAGCAGTACTTC.

The chain is built from TRBV4-2 and TRBJ1-4; 8 bases match TRBD1. CDR3 length: 13 residues. The V gene end was trimmed by 7 bases and the J gene end by 8 bases; junction bases not matched to a gene: 6. Per the germline V gene, CDR1 is LGHNA and CDR2 is YNFKEQ. CDR3 sequence: CASKPQGGEKLFF. In DNA, the CDR3 is TGTGCCAGCAAGCCACAGGGGGGCGAAAAACTGTTTTTT.

The gene calls are TRBV27 and TRBJ2-3; 9 bases are a match to TRBD1. This CDR3 has 15 amino acids. Germline lookup yields CDR1 MNHEY and CDR2 SMNVEV (reference sequence). J gave up 4 bases and V 5 bases, and 7 bases lay outside the gene matches. CDR3 protein: CASSPWTGVPDTQYF. As DNA, the CDR3 is TGTGCCAGCAGTCCCTGGACAGGGGTTCCAGATACGCAGTATTTT.

The gene calls are TRBV5-8 and TRBJ2-1, with D possibly matching TRBD2 (5 bases). CDR1 is SGHTS, CDR2 YDEGEE, per germline. The V gene lost 0 bases and the J gene lost 6 bases, with 7 bases spanning the gap. The CDR3 is 13 residues long. This chain's CDR3 is CASSLAGGNEQFF. The DNA for the CDR3 is TGTGCCAGCAGCTTGGCCGGAGGCAATGAGCAGTTCTTC.

CDR3 in amino acids: CAISGWGSNYGYTF. The CDR3 region has the DNA TGTGCCATCAGTGGCTGGGGCTCTAACTATGGCTACACCTTC. The chain combines TRBV10-3 with TRBJ1-2; tentatively, D is TRBD1 (5 bases). Between the trimmed V and J ends, which lost 4 bases and 0 bases, there was a span of 9 bases. This CDR3 contains 14 residues. Germline V gives CDR1 ENHRY, CDR2 SYGVKD.

CDR3 nucleotide sequence: TGTGCCAGCAGAACACTTACGGGACAGGGGGTAGAGACCCAGTACTTC. Its protein is CASRTLTGQGVETQYF. J is TRBJ2-5 and V is TRBV7-6, with TRBD1 identical over 11 bases. The CDR3 runs to 16 residues. Germline CDR1 and CDR2: SGHVS and FNYEAQ. The junction had 10 bases not matched to a gene; V was cut back by 6 bases and J by 4 bases.

This clone was seen once. This chain uses TRBV27 with TRBJ1-2; D is undetermined. Germline CDR1 and CDR2: MNHEY and SMNVEV (reference sequence). This CDR3 contains 13 residues. V was clipped by 2 bases and J by 8 bases, with 12 bases between them. The CDR3: CASSLSSSNGYTF. CDR3 bases: TGTGCCAGCAGTTTAAGTAGTTCGAACGGCTACACCTTC.

The chain uses TRBV28 and TRBJ2-1; no clear D. The V gene's germline CDR1 is MDHEN and CDR2 SYDVKM. With 2 bases removed from V and 6 bases from J, the gap between germline ends came to 8 bases. CDR3 length equals 13 residues. CDR3 in amino acids: CASSLGVLNEQFF. Here the CDR3 DNA reads TGTGCCAGCAGTTTAGGAGTTCTCAATGAGCAGTTCTTC. The variable domain in full, with the rest retrieved from reference TRBV28 and TRBJ2-1, is DVKVTQSSRYLVKRTGEKVFLECVQDMDHENMFWYRQDPGLGLRLIYFSYDVKMKEKGDIPEGYSVSREKKERFSLILESASTNQTSMYLCASSLGVLNEQFFGPGTRLTVL.

The genes are TRBV27 and TRBJ1-1, with a weak D call TRBD1 (5 bases). The CDR3 has 13 amino acids. Germline lookup yields CDR1 MNHEY and CDR2 SMNVEV (reference sequence). V was cut by 2 bases and J by 2 bases, with 6 bases left in between. The CDR3 spells CASSLDRNTEAFF. CDR3 nucleotide sequence: TGTGCCAGCAGTTTAGACAGAAACACTGAAGCTTTCTTT.

The chain uses TRBV27 and TRBJ1-1, with D unresolved. The CDR3 totals 14 residues. V dropped 6 bases and J dropped 4 bases, with 15 bases sitting between them. The germline gives CDR1 MNHEY, CDR2 SMNVEV (reference sequence). Here the CDR3 reads CASRAAGSSTEAFF. CDR3 coding DNA: TGTGCCAGCAGGGCAGCAGGCTCCTCCACTGAAGCTTTCTTT.

The chain employs TRBV5-1 and TRBJ1-2; 10 bases are a match to TRBD1. V lost 4 bases, J lost 6 bases, and 6 bases stayed unmatched. The germline V gene encodes CDR1 SGHRS and CDR2 YFSETQ. The CDR3 extends over 14 amino acids. In DNA form, the CDR3 reads TGCGCCAGCAGCGGCACCGGGACAGGGGATGGCTACACCTTC. This translates into CASSGTGTGDGYTF.

V and J are TRBV9 and TRBJ2-7; D call uncertain. This CDR3 is built from 11 residues. Trimming took 0 bases from V and 6 from J, leaving 4 bases between them. CDR1 and CDR2 from the germline V gene are SGDLS and YYNGEE. The CDR3 sequence is CASSVGGEQYF. In nucleotides, the CDR3 is TGTGCCAGCAGCGTAGGAGGCGAGCAGTACTTC.

This sequence joins TRBV6-1 and TRBJ2-7; weak D call: TRBD2 (6 bases). The ends were cut back, 8 bases at V and 7 bases at J, with 18 bases in the middle. There are 13 residues in the CDR3. CDR1 and CDR2 (germline): MNHNS, SASEGT. CDR3 coding DNA: TGTGCCAGCCCGGCCTCGGGCGGAGGGGAGCAGTACTTC. Protein product: CASPASGGGEQYF.

The chain employs TRBV4-1 and TRBJ1-1, with 10 bases aligning to TRBD1. The V and J ends lost 5 bases and 5 bases, in that order; junction bases with no gene match: 5. CDR1 MGHRA and CDR2 YSYEKL come from the germline V gene. The length of the CDR3 is 14 residues. As DNA, the CDR3 is TGCGCCAGCAGCGGGACAGGGGCGGTAACTGAAGCTTTCTTT. Protein: CASSGTGAVTEAFF.

The CDR3 DNA follows: TGTGCCAGCAGTTTAGGTGGGGTGGAGGGGGCGGCTTCTGGCTACACCTTC. Its translation is CASSLGGVEGAASGYTF. The chain has TRBV27 and TRBJ1-2; 7 nucleotides match TRBD1. The V and J ends lost 2 bases and 7 bases, in that order; junction bases with no gene match: 16. Germline lookup yields CDR1 MNHEY and CDR2 SMNVEV (reference sequence). The CDR3 spans 17 residues.

The CDR3 here is CASSQDGQGVTWQFF. Written as DNA, the CDR3 is TGCGCCAGCAGCCAAGATGGACAGGGGGTAACTTGGCAGTTCTTC. This rearrangement joins TRBV4-1 to TRBJ2-1, with 10 bases lining up with TRBD1. CDR3 length: 15 residues. CDR1 and CDR2 from the germline V gene are MGHRA and YSYEKL. V trimming: 0 bases; J trimming: 12 bases; junction bases outside the gene matches: 8.

The genes are TRBV7-8 and TRBJ2-7, with D perhaps matching TRBD2 (6 bases). V was cut by 5 bases and J by 2 bases, with 16 bases left in between. Looked up from germline, CDR1 is SGHVS and CDR2 is FQNEAQ. The CDR3 totals 15 residues. The CDR3 protein is CASSENSGAAYEQYF. DNA for the CDR3: TGTGCCAGCAGCGAGAATAGCGGAGCGGCCTACGAGCAGTACTTC.

The rearrangement uses TRBV13 and TRBJ2-7; 11 bases are a match to TRBD2. Germline CDR1 is PRHDT and CDR2 is FYEKMQ (reference sequence). The CDR3 consists of 14 residues. Trimming cost V 3 bases and J 3 bases; bases outside gene matches: 1. The CDR3 region has the DNA TGTGCCAGCAGCTTGGGACTAGCGGACTACGAGCAGTACTTC. Protein sequence: CASSLGLADYEQYF.

The CDR3 sequence is CASSRRQGLNTEAFF. For the CDR3, the DNA is TGTGCCAGTAGTAGACGACAGGGACTTAACACTGAAGCTTTCTTT. The chain couples TRBV19 to TRBJ1-1; 7 nucleotides agree with TRBD1. J was trimmed by 2 bases and V by 4 bases; bases with no gene match: 7. The germline V gene encodes CDR1 LNHDA and CDR2 SQIVND (reference sequence). The CDR3 runs to 15 residues.

V usage is TRBV5-1 and J usage is TRBJ2-2; 15 positions agree with TRBD2. This CDR3 comprises 15 residues. J lost 6 bases, V lost 3 bases, and 0 bases had no gene match. Germline V CDR1 and CDR2: SGHRS, YFSETQ. Here the CDR3 reads CASSWTSGRAGELFF. CDR3 DNA sequence: TGCGCCAGCAGCTGGACTAGCGGGAGGGCCGGGGAGCTGTTTTTT.

The V call is TRBV5-1, the J call TRBJ2-1; possible D gene TRBD2, 6 bases. Germline V gives CDR1 SGHRS, CDR2 YFSETQ. V was clipped by 0 bases and J by 7 bases, with 17 bases between them. The CDR3 covers 16 residues. CDR3 sequence reads: CASSLDPTSLWNEQFF. CDR3 sequence (DNA): TGCGCCAGCAGCTTGGACCCGACTAGTCTGTGGAATGAGCAGTTCTTC.

The chain combines TRBV28 with TRBJ1-1; tentative D call: TRBD1 (5 bases). This CDR3 spans 15 amino acids. V lost 3 bases and J 0 bases, leaving 11 bases between the germline ends. Germline lookup yields CDR1 MDHEN and CDR2 SYDVKM. The CDR3 coding sequence is TGTGCCAGCAGTTTCAGGGTCTTGGTGAACACTGAAGCTTTCTTT. Protein: CASSFRVLVNTEAFF.

This chain links TRBV28 with TRBJ2-2, with 14 bases aligning to TRBD2. V trimming: 3 bases; J trimming: 6 bases; junction bases outside the gene matches: 3. CDR1 and CDR2 from the germline V gene are MDHEN and SYDVKM. The CDR3 runs to 16 residues. The DNA of the CDR3 is TGTGCCAGCAGTTTGGGACTAGCGGGAGTTGCCGGGGAGCTGTTTTTT. Translating it yields CASSLGLAGVAGELFF.

The chain links TRBV27 to TRBJ2-1; the match to TRBD2 covers 8 bases. The trim removed 6 bases at V and 9 bases at J, leaving 16 bases unmatched. Germline V gene data show CDR1 as MNHEY and CDR2 as SMNVEV (reference sequence). The CDR3 runs 16 residues. CDR3 bases: TGTGCCAGCAGCTTAGCCACCCCGGGACTAGGGGGTGAGCAGTTCTTC. Protein product: CASSLATPGLGGEQFF.

A note on this clone: Additional DNA sequences in this sample encode the identical CDR3. This chain uses TRBV5-4 with TRBJ2-1; TRBD2 agrees at 8 bases. The CDR3 contains 15 residues. Germline CDR1 and CDR2: SGHNT and YYREEE (reference sequence). After removal of 4 bases from V and 1 base from J, the junction contained 4 bases not matched to a gene. CDR3 nucleotide sequence: TGTGCCAGCAGCCTTAAGCGGGAGTCCTACAATGAGCAGTTCTTC. Translation: CASSLKRESYNEQFF.